The 2 T cell receptor beta chains listed next were all sequenced from one sample in a study of human T cells and chemical hapten exposure. TCRdb fed the RACE reads into MiXCR, producing one record per CDR3 protein. The table lists more than 60,000 distinct CDR3 sequences, approximately 8% of them singletons. As for time point: healthy volunteer bleed at 6 weeks. Extraction yielded total RNA from whole blood (unfractionated). Input material: whole blood. These receptors were obtained from a male donor in good health. Some clones in this sample may be carry-over from other donors' samples.

In this sample, this clonotype turned up a few times. The genes are TRBV6-5 and TRBJ1-6, with a possible D match to TRBD1 (6 bases). Deletions cut 6 bases from V and 9 bases from J, with 15 bases between. The CDR3 has 14 amino acids. CDR1 is MNHEY, CDR2 SVGAGI, per germline. Written as DNA, the CDR3 is TGTGCCAGCAGACAGGGTTCCGCCCGTTCACCCCTCCACTTT. It yields the protein CASRQGSARSPLHF.

This clonotype appeared many times. The chain uses TRBV5-1 and TRBJ1-5; D uncertain. Germline CDR1 SGHRS, CDR2 YFSETQ. The V and J ends lost 0 bases and 3 bases respectively, with 13 bases between them. The CDR3 spans 16 residues. Here the CDR3 DNA reads TGCGCCAGCAGCTTGGCCCCCGGGGTGGTCAATCAGCCCCAGCATTTT. This gives the protein CASSLAPGVVNQPQHF.